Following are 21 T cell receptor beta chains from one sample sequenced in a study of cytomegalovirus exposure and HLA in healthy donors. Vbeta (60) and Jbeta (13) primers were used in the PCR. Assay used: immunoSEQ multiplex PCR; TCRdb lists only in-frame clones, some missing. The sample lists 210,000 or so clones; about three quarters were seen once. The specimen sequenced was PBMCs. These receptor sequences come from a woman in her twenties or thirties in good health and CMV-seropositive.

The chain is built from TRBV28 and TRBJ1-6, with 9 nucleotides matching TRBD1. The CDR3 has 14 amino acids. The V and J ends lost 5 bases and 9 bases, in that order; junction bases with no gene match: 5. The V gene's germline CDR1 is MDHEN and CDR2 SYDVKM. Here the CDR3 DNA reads TGTGCCAGCAGTGCCGGGACAGGGTCTTCACCCCTCCACTTT. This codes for CASSAGTGSSPLHF.

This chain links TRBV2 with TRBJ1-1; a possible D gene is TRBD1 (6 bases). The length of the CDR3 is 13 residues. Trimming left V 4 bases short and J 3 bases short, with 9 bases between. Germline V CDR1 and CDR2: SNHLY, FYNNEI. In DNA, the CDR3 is TGTGCCAGCAGTGTCCAGGGGTACACTGAAGCTTTCTTT. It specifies CASSVQGYTEAFF. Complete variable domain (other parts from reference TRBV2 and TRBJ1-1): EPEVTQTPSHQVTQMGQEVILRCVPISNHLYFYWYRQILGQKVEFLVSFYNNEISEKSEIFDDQFSVERPDGSNFTLKIRSTKLEDSAMYFCASSVQGYTEAFFGQGTRLTVV.

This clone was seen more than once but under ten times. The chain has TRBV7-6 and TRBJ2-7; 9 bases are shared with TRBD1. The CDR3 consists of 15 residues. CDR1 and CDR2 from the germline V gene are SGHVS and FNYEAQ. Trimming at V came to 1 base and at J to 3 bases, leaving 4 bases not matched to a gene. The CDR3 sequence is CASSLGTGVFYEQYF. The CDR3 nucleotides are TGTGCCAGCAGCTTAGGGACAGGGGTTTTCTACGAGCAGTACTTC.

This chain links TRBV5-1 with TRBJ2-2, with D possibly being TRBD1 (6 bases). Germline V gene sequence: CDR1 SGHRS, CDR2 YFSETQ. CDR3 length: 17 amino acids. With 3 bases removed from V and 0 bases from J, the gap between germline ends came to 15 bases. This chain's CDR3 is CASSSRTEPTNTGELFF. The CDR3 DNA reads TGCGCCAGCAGCTCACGGACAGAGCCAACGAACACCGGGGAGCTGTTTTTT.

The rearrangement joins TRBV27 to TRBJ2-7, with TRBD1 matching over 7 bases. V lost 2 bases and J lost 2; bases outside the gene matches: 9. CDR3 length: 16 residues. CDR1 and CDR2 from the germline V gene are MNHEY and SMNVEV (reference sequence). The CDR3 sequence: CASSLGKGASAYEQYF. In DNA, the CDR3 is TGTGCCAGCAGTTTAGGGAAGGGGGCGAGTGCCTACGAGCAGTACTTC.

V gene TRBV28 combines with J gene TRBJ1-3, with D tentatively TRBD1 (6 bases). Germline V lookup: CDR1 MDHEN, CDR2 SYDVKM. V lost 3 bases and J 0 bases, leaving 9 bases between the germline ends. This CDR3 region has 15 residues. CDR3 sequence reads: CASSLGAASGNTIYF. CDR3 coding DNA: TGTGCCAGCAGTTTGGGGGCCGCCTCTGGAAACACCATATATTTT.

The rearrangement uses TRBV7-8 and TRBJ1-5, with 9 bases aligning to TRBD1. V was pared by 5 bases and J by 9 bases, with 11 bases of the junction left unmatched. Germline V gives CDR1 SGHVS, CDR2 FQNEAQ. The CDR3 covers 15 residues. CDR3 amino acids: CASSLFGTGSVPQHF. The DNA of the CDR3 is TGTGCCAGCAGCCTCTTTGGGACAGGGAGTGTGCCCCAGCATTTT.

In nucleotides, the CDR3 is TGTGCCAGCAGTTACGGCAGGGGGCCGACTTATGGCTACACCTTC. Translating gives CASSYGRGPTYGYTF. This sequence joins TRBV6-5 and TRBJ1-2; 8 bases line up with TRBD1. Looked up from germline, CDR1 is MNHEY and CDR2 is SVGAGI. After removal of 2 bases from V and 5 bases from J, the junction contained 7 bases not matched to a gene. The CDR3 runs 15 residues.

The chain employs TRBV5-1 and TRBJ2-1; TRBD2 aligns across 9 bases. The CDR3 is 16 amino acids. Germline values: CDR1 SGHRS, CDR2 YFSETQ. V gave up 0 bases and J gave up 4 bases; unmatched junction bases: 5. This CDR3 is CASSLGSSGIYNEQFF. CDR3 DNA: TGCGCCAGCAGCTTGGGTTCTAGCGGGATTTACAATGAGCAGTTCTTC. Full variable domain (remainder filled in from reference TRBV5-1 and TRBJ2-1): KAGVTQTPRYLIKTRGQQVTLSCSPISGHRSVSWYQQTPGQGLQFLFEYFSETQRNKGNFPGRFSGRQFSNSRSEMNVSTLELGDSALYLCASSLGSSGIYNEQFFGPGTRLTVL.

CDR3 DNA sequence: TGTGCCAGCAGTGAATGGGGGACAAGGGGCCAAGAGACCCAGTACTTC. It is translated as CASSEWGTRGQETQYF. The chain recombines TRBV6-1 with TRBJ2-5; D is possibly TRBD1 (6 bases). The CDR3 has 16 amino acids. In germline, CDR1 is MNHNS, CDR2 SASEGT. V lost 2 bases and J lost 1, with 14 bases in between.

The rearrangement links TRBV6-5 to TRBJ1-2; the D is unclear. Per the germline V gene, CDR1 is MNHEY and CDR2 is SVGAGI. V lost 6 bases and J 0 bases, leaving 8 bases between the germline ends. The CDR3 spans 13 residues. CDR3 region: CASRRGANYGYTF. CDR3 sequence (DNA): TGTGCCAGCAGAAGAGGAGCTAACTATGGCTACACCTTC.

The CDR3 here is CASRSPSPTGGLYEQYF. The DNA of the CDR3 is TGTGCCAGCAGATCCCCCAGCCCGACAGGGGGCTTGTACGAGCAGTACTTC. V is TRBV28 and J is TRBJ2-7; 10 bases align to TRBD1. The ends lost 6 bases at V and 4 bases at J; junction bases unmatched: 15. CDR3 length equals 17 residues. Germline loops: CDR1 MDHEN, CDR2 SYDVKM. The full variable domain, rest sourced from reference TRBV28 and TRBJ2-7, is DVKVTQSSRYLVKRTGEKVFLECVQDMDHENMFWYRQDPGLGLRLIYFSYDVKMKEKGDIPEGYSVSREKKERFSLILESASTNQTSMYLCASRSPSPTGGLYEQYFGPGTRLTVT.

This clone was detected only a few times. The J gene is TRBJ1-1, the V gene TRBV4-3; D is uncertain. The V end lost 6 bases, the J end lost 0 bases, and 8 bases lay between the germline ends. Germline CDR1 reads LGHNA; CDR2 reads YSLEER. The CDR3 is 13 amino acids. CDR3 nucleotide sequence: TGCGCCAGCAGTGGCGACATGAACACTGAAGCTTTCTTT. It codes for CASSGDMNTEAFF.

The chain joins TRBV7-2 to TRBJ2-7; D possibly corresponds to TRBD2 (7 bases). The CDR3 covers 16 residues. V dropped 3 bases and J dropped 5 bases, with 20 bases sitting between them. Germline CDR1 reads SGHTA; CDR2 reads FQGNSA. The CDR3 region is CASSLRVGGPGDEQYF. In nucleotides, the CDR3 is TGTGCCAGCAGCTTGAGGGTCGGGGGGCCAGGCGACGAGCAGTACTTC. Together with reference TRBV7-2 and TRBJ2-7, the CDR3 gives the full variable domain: GAGVSQSPSNKVTEKGKDVELRCDPISGHTALYWYRQSLGQGLEFLIYFQGNSAPDKSGLPSDRFSAERTGGSVSTLTIQRTQQEDSAVYLCASSLRVGGPGDEQYFGPGTRLTVT.

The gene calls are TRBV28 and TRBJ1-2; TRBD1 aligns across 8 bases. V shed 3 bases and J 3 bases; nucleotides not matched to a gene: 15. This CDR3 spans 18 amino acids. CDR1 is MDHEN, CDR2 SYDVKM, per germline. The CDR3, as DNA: TGTGCCAGCAGTTTCGACCGACGTGGACAGGGTGCGGACTATGGCTACACCTTC. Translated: CASSFDRRGQGADYGYTF.

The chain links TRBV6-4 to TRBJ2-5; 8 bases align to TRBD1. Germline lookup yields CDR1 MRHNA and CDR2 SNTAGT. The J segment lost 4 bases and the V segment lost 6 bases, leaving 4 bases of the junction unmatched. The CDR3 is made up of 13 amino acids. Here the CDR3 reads CASSRGLGETQYF. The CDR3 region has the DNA TGTGCCAGCAGCAGGGGGCTTGGAGAGACCCAGTACTTC.

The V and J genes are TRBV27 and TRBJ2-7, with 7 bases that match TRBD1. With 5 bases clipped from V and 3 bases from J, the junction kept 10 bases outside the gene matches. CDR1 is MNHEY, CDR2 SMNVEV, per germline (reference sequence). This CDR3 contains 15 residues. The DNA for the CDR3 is TGTGCCAGCAGTACTAGACAGGGCGGGTACTACGAGCAGTACTTC. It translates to CASSTRQGGYYEQYF.

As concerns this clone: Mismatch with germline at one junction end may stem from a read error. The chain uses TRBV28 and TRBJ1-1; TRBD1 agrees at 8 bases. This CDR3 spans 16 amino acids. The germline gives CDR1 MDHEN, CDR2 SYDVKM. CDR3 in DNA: TGTGTCAGCAGAATAATCGCAGGGGGCACGGACACTGAAGCTTTCTTT. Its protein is CVSRIIAGGTDTEAFF.

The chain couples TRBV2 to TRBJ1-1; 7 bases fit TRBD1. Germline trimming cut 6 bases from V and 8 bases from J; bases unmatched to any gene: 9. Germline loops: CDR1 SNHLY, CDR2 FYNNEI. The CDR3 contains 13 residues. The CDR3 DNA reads TGTGCCAGCAGACCGGATTTGACAGGGGAAGCTTTCTTT. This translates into CASRPDLTGEAFF. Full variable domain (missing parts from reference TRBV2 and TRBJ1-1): EPEVTQTPSHQVTQMGQEVILRCVPISNHLYFYWYRQILGQKVEFLVSFYNNEISEKSEIFDDQFSVERPDGSNFTLKIRSTKLEDSAMYFCASRPDLTGEAFFGQGTRLTVV.

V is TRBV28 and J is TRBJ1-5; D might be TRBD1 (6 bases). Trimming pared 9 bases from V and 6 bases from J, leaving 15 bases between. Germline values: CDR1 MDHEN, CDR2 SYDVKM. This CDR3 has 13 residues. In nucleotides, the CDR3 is TGTGCCAGTCAAACAGGGTGGATTCAGCCCCAGCATTTT. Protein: CASQTGWIQPQHF.

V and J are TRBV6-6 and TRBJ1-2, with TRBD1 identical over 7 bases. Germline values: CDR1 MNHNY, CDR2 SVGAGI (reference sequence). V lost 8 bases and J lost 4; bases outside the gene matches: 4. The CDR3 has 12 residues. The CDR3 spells CASLTGPYGYTF. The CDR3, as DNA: TGTGCCAGCCTGACAGGGCCCTATGGCTACACCTTC.